These 30 T cell receptor beta chains share one sample of origin, sequenced in a study of cytomegalovirus exposure and HLA in healthy donors. PCR amplification relied on 60 Vbeta primers (plus 13 Jbeta primers). The assay was immunoSEQ multiplex PCR, and TCRdb's table has in-frame clones only and misses some. The table shows about 160,000 clones, with just under 80% occurring only once. The sequenced sample was PBMCs. These TCRs come from a woman aged 40 to 50 in good health and CMV-seropositive.

A single count supports this clone. Here the CDR3 DNA reads TGTGCCAGCAGCTCCAGGGGGACCAATGAGCAGTTCTTC. Its translation is CASSSRGTNEQFF. The chain links TRBV6-1 to TRBJ2-1; 7 nucleotides agree with TRBD1. Germline V gene sequence: CDR1 MNHNS, CDR2 SASEGT. The CDR3 has 13 amino acids. Unmatched junction bases numbered 5, after V lost 6 bases and J lost 6 bases.

The chain carries TRBV7-6 and TRBJ2-7; perhaps TRBD1 as D (6 bases). V gave up 5 bases and J gave up 2 bases, with 19 bases separating them. CDR3 size: 16 residues. In germline, CDR1 is SGHVS, CDR2 FNYEAQ. CDR3 sequence reads: CASSPFPLGAAYEQYF. The DNA of the CDR3 is TGTGCCAGCAGCCCCTTTCCCTTGGGGGCAGCCTACGAGCAGTACTTC.

The genes are TRBV19 and TRBJ1-2; tentatively, D is TRBD1 (6 bases). Trimming took 11 bases from V and 2 from J, leaving 21 bases between them. The germline gives CDR1 LNHDA, CDR2 SQIVND (reference sequence). The CDR3 length is 15 residues. The CDR3 DNA follows: TGTGCCGCCGGGGGGCAGGCGGATGGGAACTATGGCTACACCTTC. Its protein is CAAGGQADGNYGYTF.

This rearrangement joins TRBV6-1 to TRBJ2-2, with 11 bases that match TRBD1. The CDR3 runs to 15 residues. With V trimmed by 6 bases and J by 6 bases, 6 bases remained unmatched. The V gene's germline CDR1 is MNHNS and CDR2 SASEGT. The CDR3 DNA is TGTGCCAGCAGCTGGGACAGGGGGGTTTCCGGGGAGCTGTTTTTT. Residues: CASSWDRGVSGELFF.

The rearrangement uses TRBV5-6 and TRBJ1-5, with D maybe TRBD1 (5 bases). The germline CDR1 and CDR2 sequences are SGHDT and YYEEEE. The CDR3 contains 14 residues. V was pared by 0 bases and J by 7 bases, with 11 bases between. This chain's CDR3 is CASSLAGTEQPQHF. The CDR3 DNA is TGTGCCAGCAGCTTGGCCGGGACTGAACAGCCCCAGCATTTT.

This chain connects TRBV5-6 to TRBJ1-2; tentatively, D is TRBD1 (5 bases). CDR1 is SGHDT and CDR2 is YYEEEE in the germline V gene. The CDR3 loop spans 17 amino acids. Trimming cost V 4 bases and J 4 bases, with 23 bases left between them. The CDR3 DNA follows: TGTGCCAGCAGCGTACGATTCGGTGGAGGGGACGTCTATGGCTACACCTTC. It translates to CASSVRFGGGDVYGYTF.

The chain combines TRBV11-3 with TRBJ2-7; a weak D match, TRBD1 (6 bases). Deletions cut 5 bases from V and 2 bases from J, with 13 bases between. Germline assignment: CDR1 SGHNT and CDR2 YENEEA. The CDR3 spans 14 residues. CDR3 amino acids: CASSPPDRPYEQYF. The CDR3 nucleotides read TGTGCCAGCAGCCCGCCGGACAGACCCTACGAGCAGTACTTC.

The chain employs TRBV5-1 and TRBJ1-6; 9 nucleotides match TRBD1. This CDR3 has 14 residues. Germline CDR1 SGHRS, CDR2 YFSETQ. V was clipped by 3 bases and J by 9 bases; unmatched bases: 4. The CDR3 sequence is CASSSGTGSSPLHF. The CDR3, as DNA: TGCGCCAGCAGCTCCGGGACAGGGAGTTCACCCCTCCACTTT. Based on the CDR3 plus reference TRBV5-1 and TRBJ1-6, the full variable domain is KAGVTQTPRYLIKTRGQQVTLSCSPISGHRSVSWYQQTPGQGLQFLFEYFSETQRNKGNFPGRFSGRQFSNSRSEMNVSTLELGDSALYLCASSSGTGSSPLHFGNGTRLTVT.

Here the CDR3 DNA reads TGTGCCAGCAGCCAAGATCGAGCCCAGCGGGGCGGGGAGCTGTTTTTT. This sequence encodes CASSQDRAQRGGELFF. The chain uses TRBV4-2 and TRBJ2-2; TRBD2 agrees at 7 bases. The CDR3 runs 16 residues. The V segment lost 0 bases and the J segment 7 bases; nucleotides outside the gene matches: 8. Germline V gene data show CDR1 as LGHNA and CDR2 as YNFKEQ.

The chain has TRBV6-1 and TRBJ1-1; D is perhaps TRBD1 (6 bases). V shed 3 bases and J shed 5 bases, with 13 bases lying between them. The CDR3 is 14 amino acids. The V gene's germline CDR1 is MNHNS and CDR2 SASEGT. CDR3 in amino acids: CASSDRGGWTEAFF. Here the CDR3 DNA reads TGTGCCAGCAGTGACCGAGGGGGATGGACTGAAGCTTTCTTT.

CDR3 in DNA: TGTGCCAGCAGCGCCCTACCCCCGAGTAGCGGCTACAATGAGCAGTTCTTC. This sequence encodes CASSALPPSSGYNEQFF. The chain has TRBV7-6 and TRBJ2-1; D might be TRBD2 (6 bases). The CDR3 is 17 amino acids. V lost 5 bases, J lost 3 bases, and 20 bases lay in between. Germline loops: CDR1 SGHVS, CDR2 FNYEAQ. Together with reference TRBV7-6 and TRBJ2-1, the CDR3 gives the full variable domain: GAGVSQSPRYKVTKRGQDVALRCDPISGHVSLYWYRQALGQGPEFLTYFNYEAQQDKSGLPNDRFSAERPEGSISTLTIQRTEQRDSAMYRCASSALPPSSGYNEQFFGPGTRLTVL.

The chain employs TRBV6-1 and TRBJ2-3, with TRBD1 identical over 7 bases. The CDR3 is 18 amino acids. Germline-derived CDR1 and CDR2 are MNHNS and SASEGT. V was pared by 3 bases and J by 1 base, with 13 bases of the junction left unmatched. This CDR3 reads CASSEELLGQFRTDTQYF. The CDR3 DNA is TGTGCCAGCAGTGAGGAGCTTTTGGGACAGTTCCGCACAGATACGCAGTATTTT.

This rearrangement joins TRBV30 to TRBJ1-2; D is possibly TRBD1 (5 bases). CDR1 and CDR2 from the germline V gene are GTSNPN and SVGIG (reference sequence). The ends were cut back, 0 bases at V and 4 bases at J, with 15 bases in the middle. The CDR3 has 15 residues. CDR3 sequence reads: CAWSVAGPLPYGYTF. The CDR3 DNA reads as TGTGCCTGGAGTGTTGCAGGGCCCCTTCCCTATGGCTACACCTTC.

This clone was counted between two and nine times. The chain carries TRBV6-1 and TRBJ1-1; 7 nucleotides match TRBD1. The CDR3 length is 14 residues. Germline-derived CDR1 and CDR2 are MNHNS and SASEGT. Trimming at V came to 6 bases and at J to 5 bases, leaving 9 bases not matched to a gene. CDR3 loop: CASRIDRVETEAFF. The CDR3 coding sequence is TGTGCCAGCAGGATCGACAGGGTAGAAACTGAAGCTTTCTTT.

The rearrangement uses TRBV9 and TRBJ2-4, with TRBD1 as a possible D gene (6 bases). The germline CDR1 and CDR2 sequences are SGDLS and YYNGEE. The CDR3 loop spans 17 amino acids. V lost 4 bases and J lost 0, with 17 bases in between. In nucleotides, the CDR3 is TGTGCCAGCAGCCCCGGGGCTGGACAGCTAGCCAAAAACATTCAGTACTTC. Residues: CASSPGAGQLAKNIQYF.

The V and J genes are TRBV6-5 and TRBJ2-1; the match to TRBD1 covers 7 bases. Germline trimming cut 6 bases from V and 4 bases from J; bases unmatched to any gene: 9. Germline V gene sequence: CDR1 MNHEY, CDR2 SVGAGI. The CDR3 sequence is 15 residues long. The CDR3 nucleotides read TGTGCCAGCAGGACCACAGGGGCAGAATACAATGAGCAGTTCTTC. Protein product: CASRTTGAEYNEQFF.

This clone occurred once. The chain combines TRBV7-2 with TRBJ1-1, with D perhaps TRBD1 (6 bases). The CDR3 is 14 amino acids. CDR1 and CDR2 (germline): SGHTA, FQGNSA. Trimming shortened V by 5 bases and J by 5 bases, and 15 bases separated the two germline ends. Here the CDR3 DNA reads TGTGCCAGCAGCCCAAGGGGGGGTGGGACTGAAGCTTTCTTT. Its translation: CASSPRGGGTEAFF.

The chain couples TRBV5-4 to TRBJ2-3, with D possibly being TRBD2 (6 bases). The germline V gene encodes CDR1 SGHNT and CDR2 YYREEE (reference sequence). V was shortened by 1 base and J by 5 bases, with 14 bases between the two germline ends. The CDR3 totals 15 residues. In nucleotides, the CDR3 is TGTGCCAGCAGCTTGCCGGGGTCCGGGAGAGATACGCAGTATTTT. Translated: CASSLPGSGRDTQYF.

Only a few counts were recorded for this clone. The chain carries TRBV9 and TRBJ2-2; TRBD1 agrees at 8 bases. Germline CDR1 is SGDLS and CDR2 is YYNGEE. The CDR3 is 18 residues long. Losses at the gene ends were 3 bases for V and 5 bases for J; bases not matched to a gene: 15. In nucleotides, the CDR3 is TGTGCCAGCAGCGGGCGACAGGGGACGGGTCCGTTTACCGGGGAGCTGTTTTTT. It codes for CASSGRQGTGPFTGELFF.

Only a few counts were recorded for this clone. The chain carries TRBV5-4 and TRBJ2-3; TRBD2 matches 12 bases. The ends lost 0 bases at V and 5 bases at J; junction bases unmatched: 7. Germline values: CDR1 SGHNT, CDR2 YYREEE (reference sequence). The CDR3 contains 17 residues. The CDR3 region is CASSLAASGGAGDTQYF. As DNA, the CDR3 is TGTGCCAGCAGCTTGGCGGCTAGCGGGGGGGCGGGAGATACGCAGTATTTT.

The chain is built from TRBV19 and TRBJ2-5; D possibly corresponds to TRBD1 (5 bases). The CDR3 runs to 13 residues. Trimming took 6 bases from V and 6 from J, leaving 14 bases between them. Germline CDR1 reads LNHDA; CDR2 reads SQIVND (reference sequence). The CDR3 sequence: CASRPQGGKTQYF. The CDR3 DNA reads as TGTGCCAGTAGGCCTCAGGGTGGGAAGACCCAGTACTTC.

This chain joins TRBV11-2 and TRBJ2-3; 10 nucleotides line up with TRBD2. The CDR3 has 15 amino acids. Germline assignment: CDR1 SGHAT and CDR2 FQNNGV. V lost 8 bases to trimming and J lost 6 bases; unmatched junction nucleotides: 11. The CDR3 DNA reads TGTGCCAGCGGGGGTAGCGGGGGGTTGGCGGATACGCAGTATTTT. Protein product: CASGGSGGLADTQYF.

The chain links TRBV2 to TRBJ2-7; tentatively, D is TRBD2 (6 bases). Germline V gene sequence: CDR1 SNHLY, CDR2 FYNNEI. The V end was cut by 4 bases, the J end by 6 bases, with 10 bases between. The CDR3 runs to 12 residues. Written as DNA, the CDR3 is TGTGCCAGCAGTGTCGGGGGAGGCGAGCAGTACTTC. Its protein is CASSVGGGEQYF.

The chain combines TRBV6-1 with TRBJ1-2; 7 nucleotides match TRBD1. The CDR3 runs 14 residues. Germline CDR1 and CDR2: MNHNS and SASEGT. The J segment lost 4 bases and the V segment lost 10 bases, leaving 12 bases of the junction unmatched. The CDR3 nucleotides are TGTGCCAACACCCCCGACAGGGATGGCTATGGCTACACCTTC. Its protein is CANTPDRDGYGYTF.

The J gene is TRBJ1-2, the V gene TRBV5-5; 7 nucleotides align to TRBD1. The V gene's germline CDR1 is SGHKS and CDR2 YYEKEE (reference sequence). Trimming cost V 0 bases and J 8 bases; bases outside gene matches: 10. This CDR3 comprises 15 residues. The CDR3, as DNA: TGTGCCAGCAGCTTGGAGCCGGGACAGATACGAGGCTACACCTTC. Protein product: CASSLEPGQIRGYTF. The entire variable domain, with the rest obtained from reference TRBV5-5 and TRBJ1-2, is as follows: DAGVTQSPTHLIKTRGQQVTLRCSPISGHKSVSWYQQVLGQGPQFIFQYYEKEERGRGNFPDRFSARQFPNYSSELNVNALLLGDSALYLCASSLEPGQIRGYTFGSGTRLTVV.

The genes are TRBV2 and TRBJ2-5; 8 bases agree with TRBD2. CDR3 length: 15 amino acids. Trimming removed 4 bases from V and 4 bases from J; junction bases left unmatched: 8. The germline V gene encodes CDR1 SNHLY and CDR2 FYNNEI. CDR3 DNA: TGTGCCAGCAGTGGGGAACTAGCGGCCCGAGAGACCCAGTACTTC. Translation gives CASSGELAARETQYF.

This chain links TRBV4-2 with TRBJ2-4; TRBD1 agrees at 7 bases. Germline V gene sequence: CDR1 LGHNA, CDR2 YNFKEQ. The CDR3 is made up of 12 amino acids. Trimming at V came to 5 bases and at J to 12 bases, leaving 7 bases not matched to a gene. The CDR3 sequence: CASSARQGSQYF. The CDR3 nucleotides are TGTGCCAGCAGCGCCAGACAGGGCAGTCAGTACTTC.

V gene TRBV4-2 combines with J gene TRBJ1-2, with D tentatively TRBD1 (6 bases). This CDR3 is 16 amino acids long. V shed 0 bases and J shed 5 bases, with 16 bases lying between them. Germline V gene lookup returns CDR1 LGHNA and CDR2 YNFKEQ. For the CDR3, the DNA is TGTGCCAGCAGCCAAGATCGTCGGGACACCTTATATGGCTACACCTTC. Translation gives CASSQDRRDTLYGYTF.

The chain joins TRBV9 to TRBJ1-2; TRBD1 might be the D (5 bases). CDR3 length: 15 amino acids. CDR1 is SGDLS and CDR2 is YYNGEE in the germline V gene. Trimming pared 3 bases from V and 0 bases from J, leaving 12 bases between. CDR3 in amino acids: CASSATGSPNYGYTF. In DNA form, the CDR3 reads TGTGCCAGCAGCGCTACAGGTTCCCCTAACTATGGCTACACCTTC.

The chain employs TRBV5-1 and TRBJ1-2; 9 nucleotides match TRBD1. From germline, CDR1 is SGHRS and CDR2 YFSETQ. The CDR3 covers 15 residues. With V trimmed by 4 bases and J by 4 bases, 8 bases remained unmatched. DNA of the CDR3: TGCGCCAGCAGCCCGGGGACAGGGCCTCTCTATGGCTACACCTTC. It encodes CASSPGTGPLYGYTF.